Listed below are T cell receptor beta chains from one sample, sequenced in a study of blood T cell repertoires in COVID-19. Assay used: immunoSEQ multiplex PCR; TCRdb lists only in-frame clones, some missing. This table has 55,000 to 85,000 clones, about 88% appearing once. The sequenced material came from peripheral blood. The origin of the receptors is a human donor in a cohort sampled during active COVID-19. CDR3s include the opening cysteine and the closing phenylalanine or tryptophan. Each record gives: J gene, clone size, D gene, V gene, CDR3 DNA, CDR3 protein. D genes are given only for firm matches. Only some rows state a clone size, as once, few, many or a class for expanded clones.

j_call: TRBJ2-4; clone_size: .; d_call: .; v_call: TRBV21-1; cdr3_nt: TGTGCCAGCAGCAAAGGGGCAGCGGGGGGAGAAGGGAACATTCAGTACTTC; cdr3_aa: CASSKGAAGGEGNIQYF
j_call: TRBJ2-6; clone_size: .; d_call: TRBD1; v_call: TRBV24-1; cdr3_nt: TGTGCCACCAGTGACCCGACAGGGACTGGGGCCAACGTCCTGACTTTC; cdr3_aa: CATSDPTGTGANVLTF
j_call: TRBJ2-7; clone_size: .; d_call: .; v_call: TRBV5-1; cdr3_nt: TGCGCCAGCAGCTTGGCGGGTTCCTACGAGCAGTACTTC; cdr3_aa: CASSLAGSYEQYF
j_call: TRBJ1-5; clone_size: .; d_call: .; v_call: TRBV7-2; cdr3_nt: TGTGCCAGCAGCTTAATGGGGCATCAGCCCCAGCATTTT; cdr3_aa: CASSLMGHQPQHF
j_call: TRBJ1-2; clone_size: .; d_call: TRBD1; v_call: TRBV6-1; cdr3_nt: TGTGCCAGCAGTGCACTAACATGGACAGGGGCCCATTCTAACTATGGCTACACCTTC; cdr3_aa: CASSALTWTGAHSNYGYTF
j_call: TRBJ2-3; clone_size: .; d_call: .; v_call: TRBV6-6; cdr3_nt: TGTGCCAGCAGGACTCGGGAGTACACAGATACGCAGTATTTT; cdr3_aa: CASRTREYTDTQYF
j_call: TRBJ1-3; clone_size: many; d_call: .; v_call: TRBV10-3; cdr3_nt: TGTGCCATCAGTGAGTCGGACTTCTCCATATATTTT; cdr3_aa: CAISESDFSIYF
j_call: TRBJ1-3; clone_size: .; d_call: .; v_call: TRBV5-1; cdr3_nt: TGCGCCAGCAGCCCGGACAGTGCCCTTTCTGGAAACACCATATATTTT; cdr3_aa: CASSPDSALSGNTIYF
j_call: TRBJ1-1; clone_size: .; d_call: .; v_call: TRBV9; cdr3_nt: TGTGCCAGCAGCGTGGACTCGAACACTGAAGCTTTCTTT; cdr3_aa: CASSVDSNTEAFF
j_call: TRBJ2-3; clone_size: .; d_call: .; v_call: TRBV5-5; cdr3_nt: TGTGCCAGCAGTCAGGCCCTCAATTTCCCAGATACGCAGTATTTT; cdr3_aa: CASSQALNFPDTQYF
j_call: TRBJ2-5; clone_size: .; d_call: .; v_call: TRBV5-1; cdr3_nt: TGCGCCAGCAGTAACAGCGGAGGGTACCAAGAGACCCAGTACTTC; cdr3_aa: CASSNSGGYQETQYF
j_call: TRBJ2-3; clone_size: .; d_call: .; v_call: TRBV23-1; cdr3_nt: TGCGCCAGCAGTCAACCCGGGAGCTCCCCGAGCACAGATACGCAGTATTTT; cdr3_aa: CASSQPGSSPSTDTQYF
j_call: TRBJ2-3; clone_size: .; d_call: .; v_call: TRBV27; cdr3_nt: TGTGCCAGCAGTCCCCCCTTTGGCACAGATACGCAGTATTTT; cdr3_aa: CASSPPFGTDTQYF
j_call: TRBJ1-2; clone_size: .; d_call: .; v_call: TRBV12-3/TRBV12-4; cdr3_nt: TGTGCCAGCAGTTTGCGGGATGGCTACACCTTC; cdr3_aa: CASSLRDGYTF
j_call: TRBJ2-1; clone_size: .; d_call: .; v_call: TRBV9; cdr3_nt: TGTGCCAGCAGCCTTTACGAGGACTACAAAAATGAGCAGTTCTTC; cdr3_aa: CASSLYEDYKNEQFF
j_call: TRBJ1-1; clone_size: .; d_call: .; v_call: TRBV12-3/TRBV12-4; cdr3_nt: TGTGCCAGCAGTAAGAGACAGAACACTGAAGCTTTCTTT; cdr3_aa: CASSKRQNTEAFF
j_call: TRBJ1-1; clone_size: .; d_call: .; v_call: TRBV4-1; cdr3_nt: TGCGCCAGCAGCCAAGAACCACCCCCGCCACAGGAAGCTTTCTTT; cdr3_aa: CASSQEPPPPQEAFF
j_call: TRBJ1-2; clone_size: once; d_call: TRBD1; v_call: TRBV5-6; cdr3_nt: TGTGCCAGCAGCTCGACAGGGATTTATGGCTACACCTTC; cdr3_aa: CASSSTGIYGYTF
j_call: TRBJ2-1; clone_size: .; d_call: TRBD2; v_call: TRBV9; cdr3_nt: TGTGCCAGCAGCGTAGCCCTTCCGGGGGGAGGTGGGGGCAATGAGCAGTTCTTC; cdr3_aa: CASSVALPGGGGGNEQFF
j_call: TRBJ2-7; clone_size: .; d_call: .; v_call: TRBV19; cdr3_nt: TGTGCCAGTAGTATAGCGGAGGGGCGCTCCTACGAGCAGTACTTC; cdr3_aa: CASSIAEGRSYEQYF
j_call: TRBJ2-1; clone_size: .; d_call: TRBD2; v_call: TRBV4-1; cdr3_nt: TGCGCCAGCAGCCAAGATCGGACTAGCGAAGATGAGCAGTTCTTC; cdr3_aa: CASSQDRTSEDEQFF
j_call: TRBJ2-7; clone_size: few; d_call: TRBD2; v_call: TRBV11-2; cdr3_nt: TGTGCCAGCAGCTTAGTAGCGGGAGGCCGCTACGAGCAGTACTTC; cdr3_aa: CASSLVAGGRYEQYF
j_call: TRBJ2-7; clone_size: .; d_call: .; v_call: TRBV29-1; cdr3_nt: TGCAGCGTTGAGGTCCTCGGTCCCTACGAGCAGTACTTC; cdr3_aa: CSVEVLGPYEQYF
j_call: TRBJ2-5; clone_size: .; d_call: .; v_call: TRBV5-1; cdr3_nt: TGCGCCAGCAGCTTGGGGGCTGGGGAGACCCAGTACTTC; cdr3_aa: CASSLGAGETQYF
j_call: TRBJ1-6; clone_size: .; d_call: .; v_call: TRBV2; cdr3_nt: TGTGCCAGCAGTAGCGACAGGCCCTATAATTCACCCCTCCACTTT; cdr3_aa: CASSSDRPYNSPLHF
j_call: TRBJ1-5; clone_size: few; d_call: .; v_call: TRBV3-1/TRBV3-2; cdr3_nt: TGTGCCAGCAGCCGGGGGACAAATAGCAATCAGCCCCAGCATTTT; cdr3_aa: CASSRGTNSNQPQHF
j_call: TRBJ2-3; clone_size: .; d_call: TRBD2; v_call: TRBV6-2/TRBV6-3; cdr3_nt: TGTGCCAGCAGTTACTGGCTGGGGACTATTCTCACAGATACGCAGTATTTT; cdr3_aa: CASSYWLGTILTDTQYF
j_call: TRBJ2-3; clone_size: .; d_call: .; v_call: TRBV5-1; cdr3_nt: TGCGCCAGCAGCCGCGGGGCTCGGGCAGATACGCAGTATTTT; cdr3_aa: CASSRGARADTQYF
j_call: TRBJ2-7; clone_size: .; d_call: .; v_call: TRBV7-2; cdr3_nt: TGTGCCAGCAGCTTACGACAGCTCGACTCTCGCTACGAGCAGTACTTC; cdr3_aa: CASSLRQLDSRYEQYF
j_call: TRBJ2-5; clone_size: .; d_call: TRBD2; v_call: TRBV5-1; cdr3_nt: TGCGCCAGCAGCCCGGAGGGGCTAGCGGGAGAGGAGACCCAGTACTTC; cdr3_aa: CASSPEGLAGEETQYF
j_call: TRBJ2-1; clone_size: .; d_call: .; v_call: TRBV5-1; cdr3_nt: TGCGCCAGCAGCTCTCAACAGGGCAATGAGCAGTTCTTC; cdr3_aa: CASSSQQGNEQFF
j_call: TRBJ2-2; clone_size: .; d_call: .; v_call: TRBV10-3; cdr3_nt: TGTGCCATCAGTGCGGGACAATCGGGCACCGGGGAGCTGTTTTTT; cdr3_aa: CAISAGQSGTGELFF
j_call: TRBJ1-1; clone_size: .; d_call: TRBD1; v_call: TRBV28; cdr3_nt: TGTGCCAGCAGTAGACAGGGTGTAGCGAACACTGAAGCTTTCTTT; cdr3_aa: CASSRQGVANTEAFF
j_call: TRBJ1-4; clone_size: .; d_call: .; v_call: TRBV7-9; cdr3_nt: TGTGCCAGCACCCGGGGGGATGGTAATGAAAAACTGTTTTTT; cdr3_aa: CASTRGDGNEKLFF
j_call: TRBJ2-3; clone_size: .; d_call: .; v_call: TRBV7-9; cdr3_nt: TGTGCCAGCAGCCCCCTAGGGGACACAGATACGCAGTATTTT; cdr3_aa: CASSPLGDTDTQYF
j_call: TRBJ1-2; clone_size: .; d_call: TRBD1; v_call: TRBV28; cdr3_nt: TGTGCCGCCCTCGGGGCAGGGGGCCTGACGCACTATGGCTACACCTTC; cdr3_aa: CAALGAGGLTHYGYTF
j_call: TRBJ1-1; clone_size: .; d_call: .; v_call: TRBV15; cdr3_nt: TGTGCCACCAGCAGGCGGGGGGTGAGCAGGAACACTGAAGCTTTCTTT; cdr3_aa: CATSRRGVSRNTEAFF
j_call: TRBJ2-7; clone_size: .; d_call: TRBD2; v_call: TRBV15; cdr3_nt: TGTGCCACTAGGAATCAACTAGCGGGAGGTTACGAGCAGTACTTC; cdr3_aa: CATRNQLAGGYEQYF
j_call: TRBJ1-5; clone_size: .; d_call: .; v_call: TRBV18; cdr3_nt: TGTGCCAGCTCACGCGGGACCGAGAATCAGCCCCAGCATTTT; cdr3_aa: CASSRGTENQPQHF
j_call: TRBJ2-7; clone_size: .; d_call: TRBD2; v_call: TRBV9; cdr3_nt: TGTGCCAGCAGCGCCGTTGAAGGCGGGGGGGCATGTCTCGTAGGCTACGAGCAGTACTTC; cdr3_aa: CASSAVEGGGACLVGYEQYF
j_call: TRBJ1-2; clone_size: .; d_call: TRBD1; v_call: TRBV7-9; cdr3_nt: TGTGCCAGCTCGACATACAGGGGGGATGACTATGGCTACACCTTC; cdr3_aa: CASSTYRGDDYGYTF
j_call: TRBJ2-6; clone_size: .; d_call: TRBD1; v_call: TRBV5-1; cdr3_nt: TGCGCCAGCACGGACCAGGGACAGGGGGCTGGGGCCAACGTCCTGACTTTC; cdr3_aa: CASTDQGQGAGANVLTF
j_call: TRBJ1-1; clone_size: .; d_call: .; v_call: TRBV9; cdr3_nt: TGTGCCAGCAGCGTAGGTTCCGGGGGAACTATTATGCACACTGAAGCTTTCTTT; cdr3_aa: CASSVGSGGTIMHTEAFF
j_call: TRBJ2-6; clone_size: .; d_call: .; v_call: TRBV5-5; cdr3_nt: TGTGCCAGCAGCTTGGCCGGGAACCGGTTTGGGGCCAACGTCCTGACTTTC; cdr3_aa: CASSLAGNRFGANVLTF
j_call: TRBJ1-5; clone_size: few; d_call: TRBD1; v_call: TRBV6-2/TRBV6-3; cdr3_nt: TGTGCCAGCAGTAAGCCGGGACAGAAGAATCAGCCCCAGCATTTT; cdr3_aa: CASSKPGQKNQPQHF
j_call: TRBJ1-6; clone_size: .; d_call: .; v_call: TRBV30; cdr3_nt: TGTGCCTGGTGGGGGGACTCGGGAGGGTATAATTCACCCCTCCACTTT; cdr3_aa: CAWWGDSGGYNSPLHF
j_call: TRBJ1-3; clone_size: .; d_call: .; v_call: TRBV6-6; cdr3_nt: TGTGCCAGCAGCCTAGCCGGGAGCTCTGGAAACACCATATATTTT; cdr3_aa: CASSLAGSSGNTIYF
j_call: TRBJ2-7; clone_size: .; d_call: .; v_call: TRBV27; cdr3_nt: TGTGCCAGCATGCCGGAGGGTAAGGGCGTCTACGAGCAGTACTTC; cdr3_aa: CASMPEGKGVYEQYF
j_call: TRBJ2-3; clone_size: .; d_call: .; v_call: TRBV6-1; cdr3_nt: TGTGCCAGCAGTGAGCGGGGATCTAGCACAGATACGCAGTATTTT; cdr3_aa: CASSERGSSTDTQYF
j_call: TRBJ1-2; clone_size: .; d_call: TRBD1; v_call: TRBV7-2; cdr3_nt: TGTGCCAGCAGCTTAGGGGTAGCGGACAGGAACTATGGCTACACCTTC; cdr3_aa: CASSLGVADRNYGYTF
j_call: TRBJ1-5; clone_size: once; d_call: TRBD1; v_call: TRBV19; cdr3_nt: TGTGCCAGTAGTAAGGGGACAGGGGATCAGCCCCAGCATTTT; cdr3_aa: CASSKGTGDQPQHF
j_call: TRBJ2-7; clone_size: .; d_call: TRBD1; v_call: TRBV7-2; cdr3_nt: TGTGCCAGCAGTTTAAGAGGACAGGGACCGCACGAGCAGTACTTC; cdr3_aa: CASSLRGQGPHEQYF
j_call: TRBJ2-3; clone_size: .; d_call: .; v_call: TRBV12-3/TRBV12-4; cdr3_nt: TGTGCCAGCAGTTTAGGAGTTTCAGATACGCAGTATTTT; cdr3_aa: CASSLGVSDTQYF
j_call: TRBJ2-1; clone_size: .; d_call: TRBD2; v_call: TRBV7-9; cdr3_nt: TGTGCCAGCAGCGTGGCCCCGGGGGGAAGCAATGAGCAGTTCTTC; cdr3_aa: CASSVAPGGSNEQFF